One T cell receptor beta chain is described in this entry. This sample is drawn from a study of blood T cell repertoires in COVID-19. Turning to the study itself: COVID-19 samples collected from the United States, Italy and Spain covered acute and convalescent phases. T cells, B-cell-depleted T cells, or PBMCs provided the cDNA or gDNA that served as material.

The V gene lost 11 bases and the J gene lost 1 base, with 23 bases spanning the gap. This CDR3 has 16 residues. CDR1 is WNHNN and CDR2 is SYGVQD in the germline V gene (reference sequence). Per the original data handling: Reference gene primer amplification yielded estimated nucleated cell counts. The protocol was immunoSEQ multiplex PCR, while the TCRdb copy is restricted to in-frame clones and leaves out a portion. The V and J calls and clone size come from that table; D and trimming were worked out from the DNA. The table shows about 330,000 clones, with roughly 90% occurring only once. This receptor was identified in a woman aged 50 to 60 with active or convalescent COVID-19. The rearrangement uses TRBV10-1 and TRBJ1-1, with D tentatively TRBD1 (6 bases). Sequenced sample: peripheral blood. This CDR3 is CAGIQGGFLPNTEAFF. CDR3 DNA: TGCGCCGGAATACAGGGCGGGTTTCTTCCGAACACTGAAGCTTTCTTT.